One and the same sample provided the 23 T cell receptor beta chains below, sequenced in a study of chemoradiotherapy in HPV16-positive cancers. Repertoires were generated with immunoSEQ multiplex PCR, while TCRdb's copy carries only in-frame clones and drops some. The profile shows more than 35,000 clones, more than 75% of them singletons. This specimen was blood, taken from a patient who underwent chemoradiotherapy. The receptors were sampled from a human donor with HPV-associated anogenital cancer.

The genes are TRBV4-3 and TRBJ2-7, with D perhaps TRBD1 (5 bases). Trimming cost V 5 bases and J 7 bases, with 15 bases left between them. The CDR3 consists of 13 residues. Germline CDR1 and CDR2: LGHNA and YSLEER. The CDR3 sequence is CASSLTVGVEQYF. CDR3 nucleotides: TGCGCCAGCAGCTTAACGGTAGGGGTTGAGCAGTACTTC.

The CDR3 protein is CASTTAGEGNTEAFF. In nucleotides, the CDR3 is TGTGCCAGCACTACGGCAGGGGAGGGGAACACTGAAGCTTTCTTT. V gene TRBV6-5 combines with J gene TRBJ1-1, with D possibly being TRBD1 (6 bases). The V end was cut by 7 bases, the J end by 1 base, with 16 bases between. CDR1 is MNHEY and CDR2 is SVGAGI in the germline V gene. The CDR3 has 15 amino acids.

The chain carries TRBV10-1 and TRBJ2-5; 7 bases agree with TRBD2. CDR1 and CDR2 from the germline V gene are WNHNN and SYGVQD (reference sequence). Unmatched junction bases numbered 1, after V lost 5 bases and J lost 1 base. This CDR3 region has 13 residues. The CDR3 loop is CASSTGGQETQYF. The CDR3 bases are TGCGCCAGCAGTACGGGGGGCCAAGAGACCCAGTACTTC.

The gene calls are TRBV6-6 and TRBJ1-3; D is unresolved. Per the germline V gene, CDR1 is MNHNY and CDR2 is SVGAGI (reference sequence). The CDR3 is 14 residues long. V gave up 2 bases and J gave up 0 bases, with 5 bases separating them. The CDR3 nucleotides read TGTGCCAGCAGTTACGAGAGCTCTGGAAACACCATATATTTT. This sequence encodes CASSYESSGNTIYF.

The V call is TRBV7-7, the J call TRBJ2-5; the match to TRBD2 covers 16 bases. V lost 5 bases and J lost 7; bases outside the gene matches: 7. Germline V lookup: CDR1 SSHAT, CDR2 FNYEAQ (reference sequence). The CDR3 covers 16 residues. The CDR3 bases are TGTGCCAGCAGCCCGGGGACTAGCGGGGGGGCTCGGACCCAGTACTTC. Residues: CASSPGTSGGARTQYF.

The chain uses TRBV7-2 and TRBJ1-6; D is unresolved. CDR3 length: 13 residues. Germline V lookup: CDR1 SGHTA, CDR2 FQGNSA. V was shortened by 9 bases and J by 7 bases, with 13 bases between the two germline ends. The CDR3 region is CARPTRANSPLHF. DNA of the CDR3: TGTGCCAGACCGACCCGGGCAAATTCACCCCTCCACTTT.

The genes are TRBV10-2 and TRBJ2-3; maybe TRBD1 (7 bases). This CDR3 has 13 amino acids. V lost 2 bases and J lost 6, with 9 bases in between. Germline V gene lookup returns CDR1 WSHSY and CDR2 SAAADI. The CDR3 nucleotides read TGCGCCAGCAGTGAGCCAGGGGGGGATACGCAGTATTTT. Amino acids: CASSEPGGDTQYF.

The V and J genes are TRBV11-3 and TRBJ2-7; D unclear. Germline CDR1 is SGHNT and CDR2 is YENEEA. V was cut by 1 base and J by 2 bases, with 6 bases left in between. There are 13 residues in the CDR3. The CDR3 nucleotides are TGTGCCAGCAGCTTAGTTCATCCCTACGAGCAGTACTTC. This gives the protein CASSLVHPYEQYF.

The gene calls are TRBV11-2 and TRBJ2-1; a possible D gene is TRBD2 (7 bases). Trimming took 6 bases from V and 5 from J, leaving 20 bases between them. Germline V gene sequence: CDR1 SGHAT, CDR2 FQNNGV. The CDR3 is made up of 16 amino acids. The CDR3 coding sequence is TGTGCCAGCAGTTCCACGGGGGGCCCCTTCGACAATGAGCAGTTCTTC. Protein product: CASSSTGGPFDNEQFF.

The chain has TRBV7-9 and TRBJ1-6; tentatively, D is TRBD1 (5 bases). Germline CDR1 reads SEHNR; CDR2 reads FQNEAQ (reference sequence). V lost 5 bases to trimming and J lost 0 bases, with 11 bases between them. CDR3 length equals 16 residues. This CDR3 reads CASSMTVLSYNSPLHF. The DNA for the CDR3 is TGTGCCAGCAGCATGACAGTCCTCTCCTATAATTCACCCCTCCACTTT.

This chain joins TRBV5-1 and TRBJ2-3; TRBD2 aligns across 7 bases. CDR1 and CDR2 from the germline V gene are SGHRS and YFSETQ. V lost 4 bases, J lost 3 bases, and 11 bases stayed unmatched. The CDR3 extends over 16 amino acids. CDR3 DNA: TGCGCCAGCAGCCGTCTGAGTCGGGGGGAAACAGATACGCAGTATTTT. It translates to CASSRLSRGETDTQYF.

The rearrangement links TRBV7-9 to TRBJ1-3; D unclear. The CDR3 is made up of 15 amino acids. V dropped 5 bases and J dropped 3 bases, with 14 bases sitting between them. Germline V lookup: CDR1 SEHNR, CDR2 FQNEAQ (reference sequence). Here the CDR3 DNA reads TGTGCCAGCAGCCCGCCGGGGTACGGTGGAAACACCATATATTTT. Amino acids: CASSPPGYGGNTIYF.

V gene TRBV5-1 combines with J gene TRBJ2-7; D call uncertain. The CDR3 consists of 13 residues. Trimming removed 0 bases from V and 0 bases from J, with 4 bases in between. Germline CDR1 and CDR2: SGHRS and YFSETQ. CDR3 region: CASSLVASYEQYF. CDR3 DNA: TGCGCCAGCAGCTTGGTGGCCTCCTACGAGCAGTACTTC.

The chain carries TRBV6-5 and TRBJ2-1; a weak D match, TRBD2 (6 bases). The CDR3 length is 16 residues. Germline V gene sequence: CDR1 MNHEY, CDR2 SVGAGI. V was shortened by 4 bases and J by 0 bases, with 13 bases between the two germline ends. CDR3 residues: CASSLTETSSYNEQFF. CDR3 bases: TGTGCCAGCAGTTTAACCGAGACTAGCTCCTACAATGAGCAGTTCTTC.

The chain links TRBV30 to TRBJ1-3; 8 positions match TRBD1. With 5 bases clipped from V and 3 bases from J, the junction kept 6 bases outside the gene matches. The CDR3 extends over 14 amino acids. CDR1 is GTSNPN, CDR2 SVGIG, per germline (reference sequence). In DNA, the CDR3 is TGTGCCTGGGGTACAGGGGGGTTTGGAAACACCATATATTTT. Protein: CAWGTGGFGNTIYF.

The chain recombines TRBV11-2 with TRBJ1-2; 12 positions match TRBD1. The V segment lost 5 bases and the J segment 5 bases; nucleotides outside the gene matches: 15. The CDR3 loop spans 18 amino acids. From germline, CDR1 is SGHAT and CDR2 FQNNGV. CDR3 sequence reads: CASSQPGTGGELGYGYTF. DNA of the CDR3: TGTGCCAGCAGCCAACCCGGGACAGGGGGCGAATTGGGGTATGGCTACACCTTC.

This chain uses TRBV19 with TRBJ2-3, with D perhaps given as TRBD1 or TRBD2 (5 bases each). V lost 3 bases to trimming and J lost 4 bases, with 8 bases between them. CDR1 is LNHDA and CDR2 is SQIVND in the germline V gene (reference sequence). The CDR3 sequence is 13 residues long. The DNA for the CDR3 is TGTGCCAGTAGTATCGAGGGGCCAGATACGCAGTATTTT. Translation gives CASSIEGPDTQYF.

The CDR3 loop reads CSVIAGGETQYF. DNA for the CDR3: TGCAGCGTTATAGCGGGTGGGGAGACCCAGTACTTC. The chain links TRBV29-1 to TRBJ2-5; 7 bases are a match to TRBD2. V trimming: 5 bases; J trimming: 5 bases; junction bases outside the gene matches: 5. Germline lookup yields CDR1 SQVTM and CDR2 ANQGSEA. The CDR3 is made up of 12 amino acids. The full variable domain, rest sourced from reference TRBV29-1 and TRBJ2-5, is SAVISQKPSRDICQRGTSLTIQCQVDSQVTMMFWYRQQPGQSLTLIATANQGSEATYESGFVIDKFPISRPNLTFSTLTVSNMSPEDSSIYLCSVIAGGETQYFGPGTRLLVL.

V and J are TRBV4-1 and TRBJ2-7; TRBD1 matches at 8 bases. Germline V gene lookup returns CDR1 MGHRA and CDR2 YSYEKL. Trimming removed 6 bases from V and 2 bases from J; junction bases left unmatched: 9. The CDR3 length is 15 residues. The DNA for the CDR3 is TGCGCCAGCAGTCCTACGACAGGGGCGGCCTACGAGCAGTACTTC. It yields the protein CASSPTTGAAYEQYF.

The chain recombines TRBV2 with TRBJ2-5, with TRBD2 matching over 12 bases. The CDR3 totals 15 residues. V lost 7 bases to trimming and J lost 5 bases; unmatched junction nucleotides: 8. Germline values: CDR1 SNHLY, CDR2 FYNNEI. The CDR3 DNA reads TGTGCCAGCATCCCAGGACTAGCGGGGTGGGAGACCCAGTACTTC. Its protein is CASIPGLAGWETQYF. The complete variable domain, with remaining parts taken from reference TRBV2 and TRBJ2-5, reads EPEVTQTPSHQVTQMGQEVILRCVPISNHLYFYWYRQILGQKVEFLVSFYNNEISEKSEIFDDQFSVERPDGSNFTLKIRSTKLEDSAMYFCASIPGLAGWETQYFGPGTRLLVL.

The rearrangement uses TRBV5-5 and TRBJ2-5; weak D call: TRBD1 (5 bases). CDR1 is SGHKS and CDR2 is YYEKEE in the germline V gene (reference sequence). The CDR3 covers 14 residues. V was pared by 5 bases and J by 5 bases, with 16 bases between. CDR3 in DNA: TGTGCCAGCAGTCTAAAAGGGGCTGAGGAGACCCAGTACTTC. This gives the protein CASSLKGAEETQYF.

The table lists this clone with a few counts. V is TRBV7-2 and J is TRBJ2-7; the D is unclear. Trimming left V 3 bases short and J 1 base short, with 13 bases between. Germline V CDR1 and CDR2: SGHTA, FQGNSA. There are 15 residues in the CDR3. The CDR3 is CASSLVPTASYEQYF. In nucleotides, the CDR3 is TGTGCCAGCAGCTTGGTCCCGACTGCTTCCTACGAGCAGTACTTC.

The gene calls are TRBV14 and TRBJ1-1; no clear D gene. V was shortened by 4 bases and J by 2 bases, with 8 bases between the two germline ends. CDR1 and CDR2 (germline): SGHDN, FVKESK. The CDR3 extends over 13 amino acids. This chain's CDR3 is CASSPVHNTEAFF. DNA for the CDR3: TGTGCCAGCAGCCCGGTCCATAACACTGAAGCTTTCTTT. Together with reference TRBV14 and TRBJ1-1, the CDR3 gives the full variable domain: EAGVTQFPSHSVIEKGQTVTLRCDPISGHDNLYWYRRVMGKEIKFLLHFVKESKQDESGMPNNRFLAERTGGTYSTLKVQPAELEDSGVYFCASSPVHNTEAFFGQGTRLTVV.